These T cell receptor beta chains were read from a single sample in a study of Tregs in tolerant kidney transplant recipients. Sequencing used immunoSEQ multiplex PCR; TCRdb keeps in-frame clones, though not all of them. The sample has about 240,000 clones; about four fifths are singletons. The sample consisted of CD4+ T cells from blood. Every receptor here comes from a human donor in good health. Each CDR3 is given with its conserved first and last residue. Each record gives: J gene, V gene, D gene, clone size, CDR3 DNA, CDR3 protein. The D gene is left open where the match is weak. Rows may omit the clone size; those that give it use once, few, many or a size class.

TRBJ1-3,TRBV18,NA,NA,TGTGCCAGCTCACCACCGACAGGCTCTGGAAACACCATATATTTT,CASSPPTGSGNTIYF
TRBJ2-5,TRBV5-1,TRBD1,NA,TGCGCCAGCAGTACCGGGACAGGGAGGGAGACCCAGTACTTC,CASSTGTGRETQYF
TRBJ2-2,TRBV6-1,NA,NA,TGTGCCAGCACTAAAACCCGGGGCTCCACCGGGGAGCTGTTTTTT,CASTKTRGSTGELFF
TRBJ2-3,TRBV11-2,TRBD2,NA,TGTGCCAGCAGCTCGTCTAGCGGGGCTGATACGCAGTATTTT,CASSSSSGADTQYF
TRBJ2-2,TRBV10-1,TRBD1,NA,TGCGCCAGCAGTGACCGCGGACAGGGAAGGACCGGGGAGCTGTTTTTT,CASSDRGQGRTGELFF
TRBJ2-7,TRBV5-1,NA,few,TGCGCCAGCAGCTTGGAAGACGAGCAGTACTTC,CASSLEDEQYF
TRBJ2-1,TRBV4-2,NA,NA,TGTGCCAGCACCCGAGACCGGGCGACGAATGAGCAGTTCTTC,CASTRDRATNEQFF
TRBJ2-1,TRBV4-2,NA,once,TGTGCCAGCAGCCAGACACTAGAGCACAATGAGCAGTTCTTC,CASSQTLEHNEQFF
TRBJ2-3,TRBV7-3,TRBD1,NA,TGTGCCAGCAGCCGACAGGGCAGGGCAGATACGCAGTATTTT,CASSRQGRADTQYF
TRBJ2-1,TRBV9,TRBD2,NA,TGTGCCAGCAGCCCGAGAAGGCCTAGCGGATACAATGAGCAGTTCTTC,CASSPRRPSGYNEQFF
TRBJ2-1,TRBV4-1,NA,NA,TGCGCCAGCAGCCAAGTCCCCTCAAGAAGCTCCTACAATGAGCAGTTCTTC,CASSQVPSRSSYNEQFF
TRBJ2-3,TRBV6-4,TRBD2,NA,TGTGCCAGCAGGGCGGGGGTCTCCACATATACGCAGTATTTT,CASRAGVSTYTQYF
TRBJ1-2,TRBV6-5,TRBD1,NA,TGTGCCAGCAGAGCCCTACAGGGGATTGGGTATGGCTACACCTTC,CASRALQGIGYGYTF
TRBJ2-2,TRBV30,NA,once,TGTGCCGGCCATTCTCGCCCGGAGAACACCGGGGAGCTGTTTTTT,CAGHSRPENTGELFF
TRBJ1-4,TRBV19,TRBD1,NA,TGTGCCAGTAGTATGGGACAGGGGCGGGCTAATGAAAAACTGTTTTTT,CASSMGQGRANEKLFF
TRBJ2-7,TRBV5-5,NA,NA,TGTGCCAGCTTCAACAGGGAATCCTACGAGCAGTACTTC,CASFNRESYEQYF
TRBJ2-7,TRBV5-4,TRBD2,NA,TGTGCCAGCAGCTTGGCACTAGCGGGACGCGAGCAGTACTTC,CASSLALAGREQYF
TRBJ2-1,TRBV5-1,TRBD2,NA,TGCGCCAGCTCCGGCGGGGGAACCTACAATGAGCAGTTCTTC,CASSGGGTYNEQFF
TRBJ1-1,TRBV7-2,NA,NA,TGTGCCAGCCTGGTCAGGGTTGGGGACACTGAAGCTTTCTTT,CASLVRVGDTEAFF
TRBJ2-1,TRBV11-3,TRBD2,NA,TGTGCCAGCAGCGTGGGAGGGCGGAATGAGCAGTTCTTC,CASSVGGRNEQFF
TRBJ1-6,TRBV12-5,TRBD1,once,TGTGCTAGTGGCCCAGAGGGGGCTTACTCACCCCTCCACTTT,CASGPEGAYSPLHF
TRBJ2-4,TRBV5-1,NA,few,TGCGCCAGCAGCTTAGGGGCGAGTACGGGAAACATTCAGTACTTC,CASSLGASTGNIQYF
TRBJ2-5,TRBV5-1,TRBD1,once,TGCGCCAGCAGCTTGGATGGCAGGGGGCTGGAAGAGACCCAGTACTTC,CASSLDGRGLEETQYF
TRBJ1-2,TRBV6-5,NA,few,TGTGCCAGCAGTCCTCGGGCAGGGGTTTGGAATGGCTACACCTTC,CASSPRAGVWNGYTF
TRBJ2-2,TRBV2,TRBD1,NA,TGTGCCAGCAGTGAATGGACAGGGGGAGCCGGGGAGCTGTTTTTT,CASSEWTGGAGELFF
TRBJ1-1,TRBV6-1,TRBD1,NA,TGTGCCAGCAGTGGGGAAGGGACAGGGGGCAAAGCTTTCTTT,CASSGEGTGGKAFF
TRBJ2-7,TRBV2,TRBD2,few,TGTGCCAGCAGTAAGGAGCGGGACTACGAGCAGTACTTC,CASSKERDYEQYF
TRBJ1-3,TRBV7-8,NA,NA,TGTGCCAGCAGATCGAGAGACTCTGGAAACACCATATATTTT,CASRSRDSGNTIYF
TRBJ2-1,TRBV5-1,NA,NA,TGCGCCAGCAGCTTGGAGGTGGGGTCCTACAATGAGCAGTTCTTC,CASSLEVGSYNEQFF
TRBJ2-7,TRBV7-6,TRBD2,NA,TGTGCCAGCAGCACGGGACTAGCGGGTTACTCCTACGAGCAGTACTTC,CASSTGLAGYSYEQYF
TRBJ1-4,TRBV19,TRBD1,NA,TGTGCCAGTAGTATTTTTTGGTCCGGGACAGGGGATGAAAAACTGTTTTTT,CASSIFWSGTGDEKLFF
TRBJ2-7,TRBV6-1,TRBD1,few,TGTGCCAGCAGTGAAACGGGACAGGGGACCCCCTTC,CASSETGQGTPF
TRBJ2-7,TRBV15,NA,once,TGTGCCACCAGCAGAGATCGCTGGAGCTCCTACGAGCAGTACTTC,CATSRDRWSSYEQYF
TRBJ1-3,TRBV5-4,TRBD1,NA,TGTGCCAGCAGCTCCCGGACAGGGACTTCTGGAAACACCATATATTTT,CASSSRTGTSGNTIYF
TRBJ1-1,TRBV2,NA,NA,TGTGCCAGCAGTGAAGAAATTAACACTGAAGCTTTCTTT,CASSEEINTEAFF